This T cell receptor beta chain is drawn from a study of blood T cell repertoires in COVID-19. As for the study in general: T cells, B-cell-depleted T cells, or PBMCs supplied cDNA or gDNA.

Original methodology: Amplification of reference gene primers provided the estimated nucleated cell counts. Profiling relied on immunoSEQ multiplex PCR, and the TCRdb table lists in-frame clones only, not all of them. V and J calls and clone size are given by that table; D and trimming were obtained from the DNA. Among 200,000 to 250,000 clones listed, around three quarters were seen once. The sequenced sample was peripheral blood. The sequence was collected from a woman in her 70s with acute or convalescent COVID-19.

The CDR3 region has the DNA TGTGCCAGCAGCGTAGGCGGGGGGCCAGGCTATGAGCAGTTCTTC. It encodes CASSVGGGPGYEQFF. This rearrangement joins TRBV9 to TRBJ2-1; 8 bases match TRBD2. The CDR3 runs to 15 residues. Germline CDR1 reads SGDLS; CDR2 reads YYNGEE. After removal of 0 bases from V and 8 bases from J, the junction contained 7 bases not matched to a gene.